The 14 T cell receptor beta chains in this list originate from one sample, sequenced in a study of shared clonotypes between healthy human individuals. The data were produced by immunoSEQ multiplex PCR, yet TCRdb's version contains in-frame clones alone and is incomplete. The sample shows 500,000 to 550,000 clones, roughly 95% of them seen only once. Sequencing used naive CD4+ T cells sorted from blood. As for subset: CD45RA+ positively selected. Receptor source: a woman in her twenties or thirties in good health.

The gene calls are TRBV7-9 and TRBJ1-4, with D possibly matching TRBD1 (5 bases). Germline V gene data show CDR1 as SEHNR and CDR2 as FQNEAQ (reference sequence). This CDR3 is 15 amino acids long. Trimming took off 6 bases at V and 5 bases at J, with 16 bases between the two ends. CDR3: CASRDAGTGNEKLFF. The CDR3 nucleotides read TGTGCCAGCAGGGACGCCGGGACGGGAAATGAAAAACTGTTTTTT.

CDR3: CASSTDQGDEQFF. The CDR3 region has the DNA TGTGCCAGCAGCACAGACCAGGGGGATGAGCAGTTCTTC. This chain joins TRBV11-3 and TRBJ2-1; 7 positions match TRBD1. Germline CDR1 is SGHNT and CDR2 is YENEEA. V lost 5 bases and J lost 8; bases outside the gene matches: 6. The CDR3 consists of 13 residues.

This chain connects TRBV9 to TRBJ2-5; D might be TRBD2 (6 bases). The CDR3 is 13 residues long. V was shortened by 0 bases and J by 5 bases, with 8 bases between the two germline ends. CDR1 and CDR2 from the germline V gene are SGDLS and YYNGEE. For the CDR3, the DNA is TGTGCCAGCAGCGTAGCTGGGAGGGAGACCCAGTACTTC. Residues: CASSVAGRETQYF.

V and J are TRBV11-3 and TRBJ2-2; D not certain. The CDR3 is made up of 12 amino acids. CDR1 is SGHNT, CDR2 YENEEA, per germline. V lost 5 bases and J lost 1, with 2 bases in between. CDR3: CASSQNTGELFF. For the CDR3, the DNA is TGTGCCAGCAGCCAGAACACCGGGGAGCTGTTTTTT.

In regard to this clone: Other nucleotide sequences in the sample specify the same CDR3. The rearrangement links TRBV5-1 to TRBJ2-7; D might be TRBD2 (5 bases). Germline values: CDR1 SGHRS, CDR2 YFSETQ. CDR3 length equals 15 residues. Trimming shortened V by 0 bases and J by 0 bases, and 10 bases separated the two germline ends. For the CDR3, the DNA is TGCGCCAGCAGCTTGGTCCCGGGGAGCTCCTACGAGCAGTACTTC. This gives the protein CASSLVPGSSYEQYF.

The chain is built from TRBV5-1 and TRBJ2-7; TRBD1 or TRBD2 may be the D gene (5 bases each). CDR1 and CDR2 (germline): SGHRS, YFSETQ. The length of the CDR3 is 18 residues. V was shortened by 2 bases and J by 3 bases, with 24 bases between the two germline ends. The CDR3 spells CASSLLPPGRGANYEQYF. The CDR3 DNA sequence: TGCGCCAGCAGCTTACTACCGCCGGGACGAGGAGCCAACTACGAGCAGTACTTC.

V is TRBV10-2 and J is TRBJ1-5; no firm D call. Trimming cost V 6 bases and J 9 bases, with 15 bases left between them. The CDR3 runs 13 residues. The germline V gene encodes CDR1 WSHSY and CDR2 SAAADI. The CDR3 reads CASSTEEAGPQHF. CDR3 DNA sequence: TGCGCCAGCAGCACCGAAGAGGCGGGGCCCCAGCATTTT.

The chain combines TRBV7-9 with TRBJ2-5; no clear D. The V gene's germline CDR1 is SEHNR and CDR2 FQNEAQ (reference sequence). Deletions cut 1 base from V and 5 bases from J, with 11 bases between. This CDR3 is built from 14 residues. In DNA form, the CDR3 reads TGTGCCAGCAGCTTAGATTCCCGGTGGGAGACCCAGTACTTC. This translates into CASSLDSRWETQYF.

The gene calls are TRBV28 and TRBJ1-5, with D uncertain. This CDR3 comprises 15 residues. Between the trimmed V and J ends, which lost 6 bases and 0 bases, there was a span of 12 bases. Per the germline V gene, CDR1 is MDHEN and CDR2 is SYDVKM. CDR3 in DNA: TGTGCCAGCAGCCGAGGAGACTATAGCAATCAGCCCCAGCATTTT. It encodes CASSRGDYSNQPQHF. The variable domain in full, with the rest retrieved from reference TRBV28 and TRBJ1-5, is DVKVTQSSRYLVKRTGEKVFLECVQDMDHENMFWYRQDPGLGLRLIYFSYDVKMKEKGDIPEGYSVSREKKERFSLILESASTNQTSMYLCASSRGDYSNQPQHFGDGTRLSIL.

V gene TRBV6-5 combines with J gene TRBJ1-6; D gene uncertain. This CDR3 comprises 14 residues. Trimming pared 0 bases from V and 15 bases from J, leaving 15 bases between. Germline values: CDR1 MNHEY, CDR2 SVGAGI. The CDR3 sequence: CASSYSKSRSRLHF. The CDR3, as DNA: TGTGCCAGCAGTTACTCGAAGTCCCGGTCGCGCCTCCACTTT.

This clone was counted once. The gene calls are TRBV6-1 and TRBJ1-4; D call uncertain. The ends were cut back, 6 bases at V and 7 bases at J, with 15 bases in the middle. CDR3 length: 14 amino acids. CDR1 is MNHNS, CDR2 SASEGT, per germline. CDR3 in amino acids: CASRDGVLGEKLFF. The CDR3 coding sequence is TGTGCCAGCAGGGATGGGGTTTTGGGTGAAAAACTGTTTTTT.

CDR3 nucleotide sequence: TGCGCCAGCAGCTTGAGGGACACCTACGAGCAGTACTTC. Its protein product is CASSLRDTYEQYF. This rearrangement joins TRBV5-1 to TRBJ2-7, with D tentatively TRBD1 (6 bases). Per the germline V gene, CDR1 is SGHRS and CDR2 is YFSETQ. This CDR3 has 13 amino acids. V lost 1 base and J 2 bases, leaving 7 bases between the germline ends.

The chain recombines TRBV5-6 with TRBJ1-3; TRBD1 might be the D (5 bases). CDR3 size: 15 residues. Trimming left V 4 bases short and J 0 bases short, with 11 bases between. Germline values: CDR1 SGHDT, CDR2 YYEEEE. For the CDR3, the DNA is TGTGCCAGCAGCCTGACAGTTCTCTCTGGAAACACCATATATTTT. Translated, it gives CASSLTVLSGNTIYF.

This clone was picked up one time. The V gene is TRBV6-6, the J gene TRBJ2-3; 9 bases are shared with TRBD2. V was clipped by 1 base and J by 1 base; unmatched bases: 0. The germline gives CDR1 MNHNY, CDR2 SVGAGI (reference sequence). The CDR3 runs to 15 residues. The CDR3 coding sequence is TGTGCCAGCAGTTACTGGACTAGCGGCACAGATACGCAGTATTTT. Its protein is CASSYWTSGTDTQYF.